This TCR beta chain emerged from a study of control samples from healthy donors and cancer patients. Looked up from germline, CDR1 is KGHSH and CDR2 is LQKENI. Trimming cost V 0 bases and J 4 bases, with 15 bases left between them. The length of the CDR3 is 16 residues. This clone was detected only a few times. The table came from immunoSEQ multiplex PCR; TCRdb's copy has only in-frame clones and leaves some out. The top ten clones hold roughly 8.7% of a sample with about 140,000 clones, 80% to 90% of them seen once. The sequence was collected from a woman aged 30 to 39 in good health. The chain links TRBV18 to TRBJ1-2, with TRBD1 as a possible D gene (6 bases). What was sequenced was blood. Here the CDR3 reads CASSPPGQTKGYGYTF. CDR3 bases: TGTGCCAGCTCACCACCAGGACAGACCAAGGGCTATGGCTACACCTTC. Full variable domain (remainder filled in from reference TRBV18 and TRBJ1-2): NAGVMQNPRHLVRRRGQEARLRCSPMKGHSHVYWYRQLPEEGLKFMVYLQKENIIDESGMPKERFSAEFPKEGPSILRIQQVVRGDSAAYFCASSPPGQTKGYGYTFGSGTRLTVV.